This T cell receptor beta chain was found in a study of preoperative IRX-2 immunotherapy in early breast cancer. Data came from immunoSEQ multiplex PCR; TCRdb stores just in-frame clones and leaves some out. The sample lists 30,000 to 45,000 clones, 82% occurring once. Treatment meaning: preoperative locoregional IRX-2 cytokine immunotherapy. Patients received preoperative, locoregional IRX-2 cytokine immunotherapy in a phase Ib study. This CDR3 is built from 16 residues. V lost 3 bases, J lost 4 bases, and 13 bases lay in between. In germline, CDR1 is SGHNT, CDR2 YENEEA. The receptor was derived from a human donor with breast cancer. The V call is TRBV11-3, the J call TRBJ1-6; possible D gene TRBD1, 5 bases. Sequencing was performed on lymph node tissue, taken after IRX-2 immunotherapy. This chain's CDR3 is CASSLGGTLYNSPLHF. The CDR3 bases are TGTGCCAGCAGCTTGGGGGGGACCTTATATAATTCACCCCTCCACTTT.